Presented here are 24 T cell receptor beta chains from one specimen sequenced in a study of T cell responses to AZD1222 COVID-19 vaccine. Measured with immunoSEQ multiplex PCR; TCRdb has only the in-frame clones, and not every one. This sample has about 100,000 clones, with about 87% found just once. Sequenced material: peripheral blood, taken on day 0 of AZD1222 vaccination. The receptors were sampled from an adult in good health.

J is TRBJ2-5 and V is TRBV25-1, with D tentatively TRBD2 (6 bases). The length of the CDR3 is 14 residues. Germline loops: CDR1 MGHDK, CDR2 SYGVNS. V dropped 4 bases and J dropped 5 bases, with 14 bases sitting between them. The CDR3 DNA reads TGTGCCAGCAGTGCCCCGGGAGAATGGGAGACCCAGTACTTC. Protein: CASSAPGEWETQYF.

This rearrangement joins TRBV5-1 to TRBJ2-1; 9 bases match TRBD2. This CDR3 comprises 16 residues. Germline values: CDR1 SGHRS, CDR2 YFSETQ. The J segment lost 6 bases and the V segment lost 3 bases, leaving 10 bases of the junction unmatched. The CDR3 reads CASSSLTSGYGNEQFF. As DNA, the CDR3 is TGCGCCAGCAGCTCTCTGACTAGCGGTTATGGCAATGAGCAGTTCTTC. Using reference TRBV5-1 and TRBJ2-1 for the parts outside the CDR3, the full variable domain is KAGVTQTPRYLIKTRGQQVTLSCSPISGHRSVSWYQQTPGQGLQFLFEYFSETQRNKGNFPGRFSGRQFSNSRSEMNVSTLELGDSALYLCASSSLTSGYGNEQFFGPGTRLTVL.

This chain joins TRBV4-1 and TRBJ1-5, with D hard to call. The germline CDR1 and CDR2 sequences are MGHRA and YSYEKL. V lost 1 base, J lost 0 bases, and 10 bases lay in between. The CDR3 runs to 16 residues. The DNA of the CDR3 is TGCGCCAGCAGCCAAGCAGGCGGATATAGCAATCAGCCCCAGCATTTT. Protein: CASSQAGGYSNQPQHF.

This chain links TRBV7-6 with TRBJ1-1; 8 bases match TRBD1. The germline gives CDR1 SGHVS, CDR2 FNYEAQ. Unmatched junction bases numbered 12, after V lost 5 bases and J lost 4 bases. The CDR3 runs 16 residues. CDR3 sequence (DNA): TGTGCCAGCAGCCCCGGACAGGGTTTGGAGAGCACTGAAGCTTTCTTT. Translation: CASSPGQGLESTEAFF.

This clone was seen a single time. J is TRBJ2-7 and V is TRBV15; perhaps D is TRBD1 or TRBD2 (5 bases each). This CDR3 comprises 13 residues. With 5 bases removed from V and 9 bases from J, the gap between germline ends came to 17 bases. CDR1 is LNHNV, CDR2 YYDKDF, per germline (reference sequence). The CDR3 sequence: CATSGDVGRAQYF. The CDR3 DNA is TGTGCCACCAGCGGGGACGTAGGCCGGGCGCAGTACTTC.

This clone came up once. The chain uses TRBV6-5 and TRBJ1-5; D call uncertain. The V and J ends lost 2 bases and 0 bases respectively, with 2 bases between them. Germline CDR1 reads MNHEY; CDR2 reads SVGAGI. The CDR3 is 13 amino acids. In DNA, the CDR3 is TGTGCCAGCAGTTACGATAGCAATCAGCCCCAGCATTTT. Its protein is CASSYDSNQPQHF.

The J gene is TRBJ2-1, the V gene TRBV27, with D possibly being TRBD2 (5 bases). V dropped 2 bases and J dropped 0 bases, with 5 bases sitting between them. Looked up from germline, CDR1 is MNHEY and CDR2 is SMNVEV (reference sequence). The CDR3 loop spans 14 amino acids. The CDR3 DNA reads TGTGCCAGCAGTTTAGGGAGCTCCTACAATGAGCAGTTCTTC. The encoded protein is CASSLGSSYNEQFF.

This chain connects TRBV5-1 to TRBJ1-2; TRBD1 might be the D (5 bases). V lost 0 bases and J lost 2, with 8 bases in between. Per the germline V gene, CDR1 is SGHRS and CDR2 is YFSETQ. CDR3 length: 14 residues. CDR3 bases: TGCGCCAGCAGCTTGGAGGAGGGGAACTATGGCTACACCTTC. This sequence encodes CASSLEEGNYGYTF. Supplemented by reference TRBV5-1 and TRBJ1-2, the full variable domain reads KAGVTQTPRYLIKTRGQQVTLSCSPISGHRSVSWYQQTPGQGLQFLFEYFSETQRNKGNFPGRFSGRQFSNSRSEMNVSTLELGDSALYLCASSLEEGNYGYTFGSGTRLTVV.

The chain couples TRBV19 to TRBJ2-3; no definite D call. This CDR3 has 15 amino acids. Trimming removed 1 base at V and 0 bases at J, with 8 bases between. CDR1 LNHDA and CDR2 SQIVND come from the germline V gene (reference sequence). CDR3 nucleotides: TGTGCCAGTAGTATAGCGGCCCGAAGCACAGATACGCAGTATTTT. Encoded protein: CASSIAARSTDTQYF.

This rearrangement joins TRBV27 to TRBJ2-1, with D perhaps TRBD2 (5 bases). The ends were cut back, 5 bases at V and 12 bases at J, with 14 bases in the middle. Germline V gene lookup returns CDR1 MNHEY and CDR2 SMNVEV (reference sequence). The CDR3 is 12 amino acids. The CDR3 bases are TGTGCCAGCAGTAGCGGCCTAGGAGGGCAGTTCTTC. This gives the protein CASSSGLGGQFF.

The rearrangement uses TRBV28 and TRBJ1-2; the D is unclear. Germline values: CDR1 MDHEN, CDR2 SYDVKM. The V gene lost 1 base and the J gene lost 0 bases, with 24 bases spanning the gap. The CDR3 runs 20 residues. CDR3 protein: CASSLYTLGIRQFTNYGYTF. CDR3 coding DNA: TGTGCCAGCAGTTTATATACGCTGGGGATTCGACAATTTACTAACTATGGCTACACCTTC.

The chain links TRBV27 to TRBJ2-2; 7 bases map to TRBD2. The CDR3 is made up of 16 amino acids. J gave up 4 bases and V 1 base, and 6 bases lay outside the gene matches. The germline gives CDR1 MNHEY, CDR2 SMNVEV (reference sequence). CDR3 region: CASSLYGEGSTGELFF. The CDR3 DNA is TGTGCCAGCAGTTTATACGGGGAGGGAAGCACCGGGGAGCTGTTTTTT.

The chain uses TRBV2 and TRBJ1-3; TRBD1 agrees at 7 bases. The CDR3 has 14 residues. Trimming cost V 5 bases and J 4 bases; bases outside gene matches: 5. CDR1 SNHLY and CDR2 FYNNEI come from the germline V gene. CDR3 sequence: CASSQGVGGNTIYF. CDR3 bases: TGTGCCAGCAGTCAGGGGGTTGGCGGAAACACCATATATTTT.

The chain recombines TRBV6-5 with TRBJ1-4; D remains ambiguous. The V end was cut by 6 bases, the J end by 1 base, with 9 bases between. Germline V lookup: CDR1 MNHEY, CDR2 SVGAGI. The CDR3 covers 14 residues. For the CDR3, the DNA is TGTGCCAGCAGATCCACAGAAACTAATGAAAAACTGTTTTTT. Its translation is CASRSTETNEKLFF.

This clone was picked up one time. The genes are TRBV28 and TRBJ1-1; 11 nucleotides line up with TRBD1. CDR1 is MDHEN, CDR2 SYDVKM, per germline. The CDR3 extends over 12 amino acids. Trimming cost V 6 bases and J 10 bases; bases outside gene matches: 4. The CDR3 is CASSFGTGGAFF. The DNA of the CDR3 is TGTGCCAGCAGCTTTGGGACAGGGGGAGCTTTCTTT.

This chain joins TRBV30 and TRBJ1-1; no firm D call. The germline CDR1 and CDR2 sequences are GTSNPN and SVGIG (reference sequence). The germline V and J ends were trimmed by 7 bases and 1 base, with 13 bases remaining between them. The CDR3 totals 13 residues. The CDR3 region is CASTVGWNTEAFF. In DNA, the CDR3 is TGTGCCTCCACGGTGGGGTGGAACACTGAAGCTTTCTTT.

The rearrangement uses TRBV5-4 and TRBJ1-1, with D maybe TRBD1 (6 bases). CDR1 SGHNT and CDR2 YYREEE come from the germline V gene (reference sequence). V was shortened by 2 bases and J by 4 bases, with 12 bases between the two germline ends. The CDR3 is 14 residues long. The CDR3 DNA sequence: TGTGCCAGCAGCTTTTTGGGCAGGGGCACTGAAGCTTTCTTT. This sequence encodes CASSFLGRGTEAFF.

The V and J genes are TRBV4-3 and TRBJ2-2, with 12 bases lining up with TRBD2. The CDR3 is 19 residues long. From germline, CDR1 is LGHNA and CDR2 YSLEER. V gave up 4 bases and J gave up 6 bases; unmatched junction bases: 15. The CDR3 here is CASSLEASGRAGISGELFF. In DNA form, the CDR3 reads TGCGCCAGCAGCCTAGAAGCTAGCGGGAGGGCCGGTATTTCCGGGGAGCTGTTTTTT.

The rearrangement joins TRBV11-3 to TRBJ2-3; 7 nucleotides agree with TRBD1. V lost 4 bases, J lost 2 bases, and 3 bases stayed unmatched. CDR1 is SGHNT and CDR2 is YENEEA in the germline V gene. This CDR3 comprises 14 residues. The CDR3 region has the DNA TGTGCCAGCAGCTGGGGACAGAACACAGATACGCAGTATTTT. It is translated as CASSWGQNTDTQYF. Complete variable domain (other parts from reference TRBV11-3 and TRBJ2-3): EAGVVQSPRYKIIEKKQPVAFWCNPISGHNTLYWYLQNLGQGPELLIRYENEEAVDDSQLPKDRFSAERLKGVDSTLKIQPAELGDSAVYLCASSWGQNTDTQYFGPGTRLTVL.

The rearrangement uses TRBV10-3 and TRBJ2-7; D remains ambiguous. This CDR3 is 14 amino acids long. The germline V gene has CDR1 ENHRY and CDR2 SYGVKD. Trimming pared 3 bases from V and 2 bases from J, leaving 11 bases between. This CDR3 is CAISDPSVTYEQYF. In nucleotides, the CDR3 is TGTGCCATCAGTGATCCGAGCGTGACCTACGAGCAGTACTTC.

The chain carries TRBV19 and TRBJ1-1, with D hard to call. V shed 7 bases and J shed 0 bases, with 9 bases lying between them. Germline V gene lookup returns CDR1 LNHDA and CDR2 SQIVND (reference sequence). This CDR3 region has 13 residues. DNA for the CDR3: TGTGCCAGTATCGGACCGGTGAACACTGAAGCTTTCTTT. The encoded protein is CASIGPVNTEAFF.

This clone was detected only once. This chain uses TRBV19 with TRBJ2-1; the match to TRBD2 covers 7 bases. Germline CDR1 LNHDA, CDR2 SQIVND (reference sequence). V trimming: 3 bases; J trimming: 5 bases; junction bases outside the gene matches: 10. This CDR3 has 16 residues. CDR3 residues: CASSIPEGLKNNEQFF. CDR3 sequence (DNA): TGTGCCAGTAGTATTCCCGAGGGACTAAAGAACAATGAGCAGTTCTTC.

The count of this clone is one. DNA of the CDR3: TGTGCCAGCAGCTTATATGGGGGGGTTCATGAAAAACTGTTTTTT. Amino acids: CASSLYGGVHEKLFF. J is TRBJ1-4 and V is TRBV7-9; possible D gene TRBD1, 5 bases. Germline-derived CDR1 and CDR2 are SEHNR and FQNEAQ (reference sequence). The CDR3 extends over 15 amino acids. V shed 2 bases and J shed 6 bases, with 13 bases lying between them.

This chain connects TRBV9 to TRBJ2-3, with 7 bases identical to TRBD2. Germline CDR1 SGDLS, CDR2 YYNGEE. The junction had 0 bases not matched to a gene; V was cut back by 2 bases and J by 0 bases. The CDR3 consists of 14 residues. The CDR3 nucleotides read TGTGCCAGCAGCGTTAGCGGGAGCACAGATACGCAGTATTTT. Its protein is CASSVSGSTDTQYF.